The clone carrying this T cell receptor beta chain was observed a single time. This specimen belongs to a study of blood T cell repertoires in COVID-19. About the research overall: Sources were T cells, B-cell-depleted T cells, or PBMCs; the material itself was cDNA or gDNA.

Participants, 18 to 89 years old, spanned about two dozen US areas. Each participant's cohort was designated according to participant-reported clinical history. Produced via immunoSEQ multiplex PCR; TCRdb's table is partial and in-frame only. The table includes almost 250,000 clones, roughly 85% detected once. The receptor's source is a woman aged 45-65 years with acute COVID-19. What was sequenced was PBMCs or T cells enriched from blood (not recorded which).

This CDR3 reads CAISEKSGAPGTQHF. In DNA form, the CDR3 reads TGTGCCATCAGTGAAAAATCGGGAGCCCCGGGGACCCAGCATTTT. The chain links TRBV10-3 to TRBJ1-5; D remains ambiguous. Trimming left V 3 bases short and J 11 bases short, with 20 bases between. Per germline, CDR1 ENHRY and CDR2 SYGVKD. The CDR3 runs to 15 residues.